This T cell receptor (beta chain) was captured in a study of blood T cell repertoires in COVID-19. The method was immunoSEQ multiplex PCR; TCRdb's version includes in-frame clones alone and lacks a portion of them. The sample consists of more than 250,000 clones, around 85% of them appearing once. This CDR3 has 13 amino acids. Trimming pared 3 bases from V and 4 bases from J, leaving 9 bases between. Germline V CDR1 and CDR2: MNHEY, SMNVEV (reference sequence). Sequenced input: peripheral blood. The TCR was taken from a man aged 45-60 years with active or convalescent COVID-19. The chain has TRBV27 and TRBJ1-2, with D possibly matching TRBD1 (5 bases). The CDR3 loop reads CASSLTASYGYTF. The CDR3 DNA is TGTGCCAGCAGTTTGACAGCTTCCTATGGCTACACCTTC.